This T cell receptor (beta chain) comes out of a study of blood T cells in healthy people across ages. For the second PCR, which ran for roughly 7 to 11 cycles, a sample-barcoded 5' primer and a J-beta primer mix were used. Using its own MiXCR run on the 5' RACE reads, TCRdb lists one record per CDR3 protein. The sample carries 1.5 million to 2 million distinct CDR3 sequences, roughly 27% recorded once. CDR3 size: 14 residues. The ends were cut back, 5 bases at V and 5 bases at J, with 15 bases in the middle. Germline V gene sequence: CDR1 SEHNR, CDR2 FQNEAQ (reference sequence). This clonotype has at least ten counts. Investigators took 9.5 to 10 milliliters of peripheral blood from every donor.

The rearrangement joins TRBV7-9 to TRBJ2-5; D unresolved. The specimen sequenced was blood. The sequence derives from a woman aged 25 to 45 in good health. CDR3 nucleotide sequence: TGTGCCAGCAGCCCACCTGGACGTAGGGAGACCCAGTACTTC. Translation: CASSPPGRRETQYF. Complete variable domain (other parts from reference TRBV7-9 and TRBJ2-5): DTGVSQNPRHKITKRGQNVTFRCDPISEHNRLYWYRQTLGQGPEFLTYFQNEAQLEKSRLLSDRFSAERPKGSFSTLEIQRTEQGDSAMYLCASSPPGRRETQYFGPGTRLLVL.